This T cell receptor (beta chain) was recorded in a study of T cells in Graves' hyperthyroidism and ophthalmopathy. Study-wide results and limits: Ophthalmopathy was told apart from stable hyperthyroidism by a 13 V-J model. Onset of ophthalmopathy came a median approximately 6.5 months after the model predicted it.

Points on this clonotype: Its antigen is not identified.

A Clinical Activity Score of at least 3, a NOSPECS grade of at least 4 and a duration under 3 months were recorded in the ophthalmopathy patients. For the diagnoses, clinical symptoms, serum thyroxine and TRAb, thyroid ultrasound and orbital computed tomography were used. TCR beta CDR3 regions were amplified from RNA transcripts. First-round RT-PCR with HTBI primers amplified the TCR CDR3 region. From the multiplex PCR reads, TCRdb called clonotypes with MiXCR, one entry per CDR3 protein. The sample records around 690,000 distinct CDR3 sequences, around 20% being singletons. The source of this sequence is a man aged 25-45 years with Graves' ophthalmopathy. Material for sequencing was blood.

CDR3 DNA sequence: TGTGCCAGCAGTATACAGGGACACGGGGAGCTGTTTTTT. It codes for CASSIQGHGELFF. The V and J genes are TRBV28 and TRBJ2-2; D may be TRBD1 (6 bases). Germline V gene data show CDR1 as MDHEN and CDR2 as SYDVKM. CDR3 length equals 13 residues. V shed 5 bases and J shed 7 bases, with 11 bases lying between them. The whole variable domain, filled in from reference TRBV28 and TRBJ2-2, reads DVKVTQSSRYLVKRTGEKVFLECVQDMDHENMFWYRQDPGLGLRLIYFSYDVKMKEKGDIPEGYSVSREKKERFSLILESASTNQTSMYLCASSIQGHGELFFGEGSRLTVL.